This is a list of T cell receptor beta chains from one sample in a study of Ad26.COV2.S vaccination and SARS-CoV-2 variants. Here immunoSEQ multiplex PCR was the method, and the copy in TCRdb shows in-frame clones only, minus some. The table includes fewer than 400,000 clones, about 85% detected once. The specimen was peripheral blood, collected in a trial of Ad26.COV2.S vaccine versus placebo. The receptor source for this set is a person aged 18-65 years who received the Ad26.COV2.S COVID-19 vaccine or a placebo. Each CDR3 is given with its conserved first and last residue. The order of the fields is V gene, J gene, clone size, D gene, CDR3 protein, CDR3 DNA. A D gene is named only where the DNA matches it firmly. Clone size is given for some rows only: seen once, a few or many times, or a class if the clone is expanded.

>TRBV9|TRBJ1-1|NA|NA
CASSVDGTPSEAFF
TGTGCCAGCAGCGTAGACGGGACACCTTCTGAAGCTTTCTTT
>TRBV30|TRBJ1-2|NA|NA
CACGSGGPYGYTF
TGTGCCTGCGGTAGCGGGGGCCCCTATGGCTACACCTTC
>TRBV5-6|TRBJ2-2|NA|TRBD1
CASSSSRDRVRAGELFF
TGTGCCAGCAGCTCGTCCCGGGACAGGGTTAGGGCCGGGGAGCTGTTTTTT
>TRBV29-1|TRBJ2-1|NA|TRBD2
CSVDGLAGGVSYNEQFF
TGCAGCGTTGACGGACTAGCGGGGGGGGTATCCTACAATGAGCAGTTCTTC
>TRBV5-4|TRBJ2-5|NA|TRBD1
CASSLGTGVAETQYF
TGTGCCAGCAGCTTGGGGACAGGGGTTGCCGAGACCCAGTACTTC
>TRBV7-2|TRBJ1-1|NA|TRBD1
CASSLQTGGEAFF
TGTGCCAGCAGCTTACAAACAGGGGGTGAAGCTTTCTTT
>TRBV5-1|TRBJ1-1|NA|TRBD1
CASSSRGRTEAFF
TGCGCCAGCAGCTCCAGGGGGAGGACTGAAGCTTTCTTT
>TRBV5-4|TRBJ2-5|NA|NA
CASSSQETQYF
TGTGCCAGCAGCTCACAAGAGACCCAGTACTTC
>TRBV27|TRBJ2-5|NA|NA
CASSPSVEGEETQYF
TGTGCCAGCAGCCCCAGTGTCGAAGGGGAAGAGACCCAGTACTTC
>TRBV29-1|TRBJ2-1|NA|TRBD1
CSVGGGRDSFNNEQFF
TGCAGCGTTGGAGGGGGTCGGGACAGCTTCAACAATGAGCAGTTCTTC
>TRBV20-1|TRBJ1-1|NA|NA
CSARGGGEAFF
TGCAGTGCTAGAGGGGGTGGGGAAGCTTTCTTT
>TRBV19|TRBJ2-1|NA|TRBD1
CASSMTGGAYNEQFF
TGTGCCAGTAGTATGACAGGGGGCGCCTACAATGAGCAGTTCTTC
>TRBV12-3/TRBV12-4|TRBJ1-6|few|NA
CASTGSSSPLHF
TGTGCCAGCACAGGGAGTAGTTCACCCCTCCACTTT
>TRBV6-5|TRBJ2-7|once|NA
CASGQGPYEQYF
TGTGCCAGCGGGCAGGGACCCTACGAGCAGTACTTC
>TRBV5-1|TRBJ2-7|once|NA
CASSPDSPYEQYF
TGCGCCAGCAGCCCAGACAGTCCCTACGAGCAGTACTTC
>TRBV7-9|TRBJ1-5|few|NA
CASGYPGAGNQPQHF
TGTGCCAGCGGATACCCAGGGGCGGGCAATCAGCCCCAGCATTTT
>TRBV4-1|TRBJ2-7|NA|NA
CASSQLTDEQYF
TGCGCCAGCAGCCAATTGACAGACGAGCAGTACTTC
>TRBV27|TRBJ2-7|NA|NA
CASSPRAPYEQYF
TGTGCCAGCAGTCCGCGCGCCCCCTACGAGCAGTACTTC